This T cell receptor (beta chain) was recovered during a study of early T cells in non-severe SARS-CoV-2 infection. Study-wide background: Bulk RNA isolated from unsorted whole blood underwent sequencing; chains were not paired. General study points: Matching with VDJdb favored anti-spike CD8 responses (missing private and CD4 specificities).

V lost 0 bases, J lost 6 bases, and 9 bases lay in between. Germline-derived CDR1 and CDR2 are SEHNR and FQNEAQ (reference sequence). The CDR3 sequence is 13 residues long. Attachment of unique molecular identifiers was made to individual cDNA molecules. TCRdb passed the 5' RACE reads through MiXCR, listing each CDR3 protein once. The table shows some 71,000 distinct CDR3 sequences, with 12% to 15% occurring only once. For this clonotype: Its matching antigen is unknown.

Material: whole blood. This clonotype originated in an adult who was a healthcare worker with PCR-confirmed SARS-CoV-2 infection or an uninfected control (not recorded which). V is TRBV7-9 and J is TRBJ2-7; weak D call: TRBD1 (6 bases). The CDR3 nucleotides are TGTGCCAGCAGCTTAGCGGGGGCAGCCGAGCAGTACTTC. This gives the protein CASSLAGAAEQYF.